This is a list of T cell receptor beta chains from one sample in a study of T cells in Graves' hyperthyroidism and ophthalmopathy. Each CDR3 protein is one row after TCRdb ran MiXCR on the multiplex PCR reads. The sample records roughly 330,000 distinct CDR3 sequences, roughly 17% being singletons. The sample taken for sequencing was blood. Every receptor here comes from a man in his thirties or forties with Graves' hyperthyroidism. Both conserved end residues are part of each CDR3. The D gene is left open where the match is weak. The listing skips clone size in some rows; elsewhere it reads once, few, many or a size class.

V gene	clone size	D gene	J gene	CDR3 DNA	CDR3 protein
TRBV5-8	few	.	TRBJ2-1	TGTGCCAGCAGCTTCGGGACCCGCGGGGAGCAGTTCTTC	CASSFGTRGEQFF
TRBV11-3	.	.	TRBJ1-6	TGTGCCAGCAGCTTCAGGGACAACTATAATTCACCCCTCCACTTT	CASSFRDNYNSPLHF
TRBV30	many	.	TRBJ2-3	TGTGCCTGGAGCGACGGGACCCGGGCATATACAGATACGCAGTATTTT	CAWSDGTRAYTDTQYF
TRBV7-9	many	TRBD2	TRBJ2-3	TGTGCCAGCAGCCACGGACTAGCGGGCCTCACAGATACGCAGTATTTT	CASSHGLAGLTDTQYF
TRBV30	many	.	TRBJ1-2	TGTGCCTGGAGTGTAGTGGGGGATCCCTATGGCTACACCTTC	CAWSVVGDPYGYTF
TRBV29-1	few	.	TRBJ2-6	TGCAGCGTCCTTACAGGGTCTGGGGCCAACGTCCTGACTTTC	CSVLTGSGANVLTF
TRBV12-5	many	.	TRBJ2-2	TGTGCTAGTGGTTTTGACGTGGTAAAAAATAACACCGGGGAGCTGTTTTTT	CASGFDVVKNNTGELFF
TRBV9	.	.	TRBJ2-1	TGTGCCAGCAGTTGGACAGACTACAATGAGCAGTTCTTC	CASSWTDYNEQFF
TRBV4-2	.	.	TRBJ2-2	TGTGCCAGCAGCCAAGGTAGCACCGGGGAGCTGTTTTTT	CASSQGSTGELFF
TRBV6-4	.	.	TRBJ1-2	TGTGCCAGCAGTTATTTCGGGGAGGATGGCTACACCTTC	CASSYFGEDGYTF
TRBV5-1	few	TRBD1	TRBJ1-2	TGCGCCAGCAGCGTGGACAGGGCAACCGGTGGCTACACCTTC	CASSVDRATGGYTF
TRBV3-1	many	.	TRBJ2-7	TGTGCCAGCAGCCAAGGACCGGGATCGATCTACGAGCAGTACTTC	CASSQGPGSIYEQYF
TRBV20-1	many	.	TRBJ1-6	TGCAGTGCTAGAGATTTAGGGGCCTCACCCCTCCACTTT	CSARDLGASPLHF
TRBV5-1	many	.	TRBJ2-5	TGCGCCAGCAGCTTTCGACAGCTCGGGGAGACCCAGTACTTC	CASSFRQLGETQYF
TRBV19	.	.	TRBJ2-3	TGTGCCAGTAGTCCGGCGGGATCGTCCACAGATACGCAGTATTTT	CASSPAGSSTDTQYF